This is a list of T cell receptor beta chains from one sample in a study of blood T cell repertoires in COVID-19. TCRdb's table, derived via immunoSEQ multiplex PCR, lists solely in-frame clones and lacks some. This table holds 370,000 or so clones, more than 70% found once. Sequenced input: PBMCs or T cells enriched from blood (not recorded which). The receptors were sampled from a man aged 30-40 years who had recovered from COVID-19. Both conserved end residues are part of each CDR3. The D gene is left open where the match is weak. Not every row has a clone size; where given, it reads once, few, many or a size class.

j_call	v_call	d_call	clone_size	cdr3_aa	cdr3_nt
TRBJ2-7	TRBV5-1	.	few	CASRGEYEQYF	TGCGCCAGCAGAGGAGAGTACGAGCAGTACTTC
TRBJ2-7	TRBV5-1	TRBD1	.	CASSFDWTGGLYEQYF	TGCGCCAGCAGCTTTGATTGGACAGGGGGCCTTTACGAGCAGTACTTC
TRBJ2-1	TRBV6-5	.	.	CASSYSPLTGNEQFF	TGTGCCAGCAGTTACTCTCCCCTTACAGGGAATGAGCAGTTCTTC
TRBJ2-4	TRBV3-1/TRBV3-2	TRBD2	.	CASSQDRLAGGENIQYF	TGTGCCAGCAGCCAAGATCGCCTAGCGGGGGGGGAAAACATTCAGTACTTC
TRBJ1-1	TRBV6-4	.	.	CASSDSANTEAFF	TGTGCCAGCAGTGACTCAGCGAACACTGAAGCTTTCTTT
TRBJ1-4	TRBV27	TRBD1	.	CASSPARTGGNEKLFF	TGTGCCAGCAGTCCAGCCCGGACAGGGGGAAATGAAAAACTGTTTTTT
TRBJ2-4	TRBV10-2	.	.	CASSYTGSPQRYF	TGCGCCAGCAGTTACACCGGGTCCCCTCAAAGGTACTTC
TRBJ2-2	TRBV2	TRBD1	.	CASSEWDRGDTGELFF	TGTGCCAGCAGTGAATGGGACAGGGGGGACACCGGGGAGCTGTTTTTT
TRBJ2-7	TRBV2	TRBD2	.	CASMGTSGSWGEQYF	TGTGCCAGCATGGGGACTAGCGGGTCTTGGGGCGAGCAGTACTTC
TRBJ2-1	TRBV5-6	TRBD1	.	CASSRFGQGANNEQFF	TGTGCCAGCAGCCGATTCGGACAGGGAGCTAACAATGAGCAGTTCTTC
TRBJ1-6	TRBV5-5	.	.	CASSSSVPNSPLHF	TGTGCCAGCAGCTCTTCGGTCCCTAATTCACCCCTCCACTTT
TRBJ1-2	TRBV5-6	TRBD1	.	CASYRGKGYTF	TGTGCCAGTTACAGGGGGAAGGGCTACACCTTC
TRBJ1-1	TRBV10-2	.	.	CASSEQGNTEAFF	TGCGCCAGCAGTGAGCAGGGGAACACTGAAGCTTTCTTT